The 32 T cell receptor beta chains reported below all come from one sample, sequenced in a study of cytomegalovirus exposure and HLA in healthy donors. The study ran its PCR with 60 Vbeta and 13 Jbeta primers. Clones were sequenced by immunoSEQ multiplex PCR, and TCRdb holds only the in-frame ones, with some missing. The data contain 150,000 to 200,000 clones, roughly 9.5% of them seen just once; the ten biggest clones take up approximately 1.4%. Sequenced material: PBMCs. The receptors shown here come from a woman younger than 45 in good health and CMV-seropositive.

This clone appeared a few times. The chain employs TRBV19 and TRBJ2-5; tentative D call: TRBD2 (5 bases). CDR1 is LNHDA and CDR2 is SQIVND in the germline V gene (reference sequence). This CDR3 region has 11 residues. V was trimmed by 6 bases and J by 5 bases, leaving 7 bases between them. Here the CDR3 DNA reads TGTGCCAGTAGGGGAGAGGAGACCCAGTACTTC. It encodes CASRGEETQYF.

This clone was observed a few times. The rearrangement joins TRBV5-1 to TRBJ1-4; 9 bases map to TRBD1. Germline values: CDR1 SGHRS, CDR2 YFSETQ. The junction had 6 bases not matched to a gene; V was cut back by 2 bases and J by 7 bases. The CDR3 runs 15 residues. The CDR3 bases are TGCGCCAGCAGCTTCAAGGGACAGGGTAGTGAAAAACTGTTTTTT. Translated, it gives CASSFKGQGSEKLFF. Full variable domain (outside the CDR3, taken from reference TRBV5-1 and TRBJ1-4): KAGVTQTPRYLIKTRGQQVTLSCSPISGHRSVSWYQQTPGQGLQFLFEYFSETQRNKGNFPGRFSGRQFSNSRSEMNVSTLELGDSALYLCASSFKGQGSEKLFFGSGTQLSVL.

V usage is TRBV7-9 and J usage is TRBJ1-2; TRBD1 matches 10 bases. The germline V gene encodes CDR1 SEHNR and CDR2 FQNEAQ (reference sequence). This CDR3 has 18 residues. With 5 bases clipped from V and 4 bases from J, the junction kept 16 bases outside the gene matches. CDR3 protein: CASSLSPGQGRWSYGYTF. CDR3 DNA sequence: TGTGCCAGCAGCCTCTCACCGGGACAGGGGAGATGGAGCTATGGCTACACCTTC. Using reference TRBV7-9 and TRBJ1-2 for the parts outside the CDR3, the full variable domain is DTGVSQNPRHKITKRGQNVTFRCDPISEHNRLYWYRQTLGQGPEFLTYFQNEAQLEKSRLLSDRFSAERPKGSFSTLEIQRTEQGDSAMYLCASSLSPGQGRWSYGYTFGSGTRLTVV.

A few counts support this clone. The V and J genes are TRBV7-9 and TRBJ2-1, with D possibly TRBD2 on 6 matching bases. The CDR3 covers 14 residues. Per germline, CDR1 SEHNR and CDR2 FQNEAQ (reference sequence). V lost 8 bases, J lost 3 bases, and 14 bases lay in between. CDR3 in amino acids: CASGQGLHYNEQFF. Here the CDR3 DNA reads TGTGCCAGCGGCCAGGGACTGCACTACAATGAGCAGTTCTTC. Based on the CDR3 plus reference TRBV7-9 and TRBJ2-1, the full variable domain is DTGVSQNPRHKITKRGQNVTFRCDPISEHNRLYWYRQTLGQGPEFLTYFQNEAQLEKSRLLSDRFSAERPKGSFSTLEIQRTEQGDSAMYLCASGQGLHYNEQFFGPGTRLTVL.

This clone has only a few counts. This CDR3 is also generated by other DNA sequences in the sample. V and J are TRBV5-1 and TRBJ1-2; D unresolved. CDR1 is SGHRS, CDR2 YFSETQ, per germline. Trimming left V 4 bases short and J 4 bases short, with 11 bases between. The CDR3 is 13 amino acids. The CDR3 bases are TGCGCCAGCAGCCCCGGACTTAGCTATGGCTACACCTTC. Translation: CASSPGLSYGYTF.

This clone was counted a few times. V and J are TRBV5-1 and TRBJ2-3; 11 nucleotides align to TRBD2. CDR3 length: 15 residues. The germline gives CDR1 SGHRS, CDR2 YFSETQ. J was trimmed by 6 bases and V by 4 bases; bases with no gene match: 7. The CDR3 sequence is CASSLGTSGPDTQYF. The CDR3 nucleotides are TGCGCCAGCAGCCTAGGGACTAGCGGCCCCGATACGCAGTATTTT.

This chain links TRBV4-1 with TRBJ2-7; perhaps TRBD1 as D (8 bases). Germline-derived CDR1 and CDR2 are MGHRA and YSYEKL. The CDR3 extends over 16 amino acids. V lost 4 bases, J lost 5 bases, and 21 bases lay in between. The CDR3 region is CASSPYKGQGGHEQYF. The CDR3 nucleotides read TGCGCCAGCAGCCCCTATAAAGGACAGGGAGGGCACGAGCAGTACTTC.

J is TRBJ2-1 and V is TRBV5-4; 9 nucleotides agree with TRBD2. Unmatched junction bases numbered 15, after V lost 5 bases and J lost 9 bases. The CDR3 has 16 amino acids. Germline lookup yields CDR1 SGHNT and CDR2 YYREEE (reference sequence). For the CDR3, the DNA is TGTGCCAGCAGGGGGGGCGGGACTAGCCAGGGGGGTGAGCAGTTCTTC. Its translation: CASRGGGTSQGGEQFF. Full variable domain (missing parts from reference TRBV5-4 and TRBJ2-1): ETGVTQSPTHLIKTRGQQVTLRCSSQSGHNTVSWYQQALGQGPQFIFQYYREEENGRGNFPPRFSGLQFPNYSSELNVNALELDDSALYLCASRGGGTSQGGEQFFGPGTRLTVL.

The genes are TRBV6-5 and TRBJ1-3, with a weak D call TRBD1 (6 bases). The CDR3 totals 13 residues. Looked up from germline, CDR1 is MNHEY and CDR2 is SVGAGI. The V and J ends lost 4 bases and 2 bases respectively, with 6 bases between them. CDR3 in amino acids: CASSSGAGNTIYF. The CDR3 nucleotides are TGTGCCAGCAGTTCAGGGGCTGGAAACACCATATATTTT.

The V and J genes are TRBV7-9 and TRBJ1-2, with 7 bases matching TRBD1. Trimming cost V 5 bases and J 8 bases; bases outside gene matches: 8. Germline CDR1 is SEHNR and CDR2 is FQNEAQ (reference sequence). The CDR3 contains 13 residues. The CDR3, as DNA: TGTGCCAGCAGCCTCTCCACAGGGGAAGGCTACACCTTC. It yields the protein CASSLSTGEGYTF.

The V and J genes are TRBV29-1 and TRBJ1-2; 7 nucleotides line up with TRBD1. Germline-derived CDR1 and CDR2 are SQVTM and ANQGSEA. V lost 6 bases and J lost 2; bases outside the gene matches: 12. The CDR3 has 15 residues. In nucleotides, the CDR3 is TGCAGCGTGCGGGCGACAGGGCTACGAAACTATGGCTACACCTTC. Protein: CSVRATGLRNYGYTF. The full variable domain, its missing parts supplied by reference TRBV29-1 and TRBJ1-2, is SAVISQKPSRDICQRGTSLTIQCQVDSQVTMMFWYRQQPGQSLTLIATANQGSEATYESGFVIDKFPISRPNLTFSTLTVSNMSPEDSSIYLCSVRATGLRNYGYTFGSGTRLTVV.

The chain links TRBV4-1 to TRBJ1-3; TRBD1 matches at 7 bases. The CDR3 extends over 17 amino acids. Germline-derived CDR1 and CDR2 are MGHRA and YSYEKL. V lost 3 bases and J lost 4; bases outside the gene matches: 12. This chain's CDR3 is CASSHLTRGPTGNTIYF. CDR3 DNA: TGCGCCAGCAGCCACCTCACTAGGGGGCCAACGGGAAACACCATATATTTT.

In this sample, this clone turned up a few times. This sample also contains other DNA sequences that code for the same CDR3. This chain links TRBV5-1 with TRBJ1-1; D remains ambiguous. V was cut by 4 bases and J by 1 base, with 11 bases left in between. The length of the CDR3 is 14 residues. In germline, CDR1 is SGHRS, CDR2 YFSETQ. The DNA of the CDR3 is TGCGCCAGCAGCAGGAGACCCGGGAACACTGAAGCTTTCTTT. Protein sequence: CASSRRPGNTEAFF.

V and J are TRBV5-5 and TRBJ1-4, with 8 bases that match TRBD1. Germline values: CDR1 SGHKS, CDR2 YYEKEE (reference sequence). V was pared by 4 bases and J by 8 bases, with 10 bases of the junction left unmatched. This CDR3 comprises 15 residues. The CDR3 loop reads CASSRSGGAYEKLFF. CDR3 DNA: TGTGCCAGCAGCCGATCAGGGGGCGCTTACGAAAAACTGTTTTTT. Combining the CDR3 with reference TRBV5-5 and TRBJ1-4 gives the whole variable domain DAGVTQSPTHLIKTRGQQVTLRCSPISGHKSVSWYQQVLGQGPQFIFQYYEKEERGRGNFPDRFSARQFPNYSSELNVNALLLGDSALYLCASSRSGGAYEKLFFGSGTQLSVL.

This clone came up a few times. This sequence joins TRBV4-1 and TRBJ2-1, with TRBD2 matching over 11 bases. V shed 3 bases and J 3 bases; nucleotides not matched to a gene: 7. The CDR3 length is 17 residues. Germline CDR1 reads MGHRA; CDR2 reads YSYEKL. DNA for the CDR3: TGCGCCAGCAGCCAGGGACCTAGCGGGAGGTACTACAATGAGCAGTTCTTC. Its protein is CASSQGPSGRYYNEQFF.

This clone has only a few counts. Additional DNA sequences in this sample encode the identical CDR3. V is TRBV7-2 and J is TRBJ1-2; 8 nucleotides agree with TRBD1. CDR3 size: 15 residues. V shed 5 bases and J 6 bases; nucleotides not matched to a gene: 11. Germline V lookup: CDR1 SGHTA, CDR2 FQGNSA. In DNA, the CDR3 is TGTGCCAGCAGCCGACAGGGGAGGGGTGAAGATGGCTACACCTTC. Translated: CASSRQGRGEDGYTF. Drawing the rest from reference TRBV7-2 and TRBJ1-2, the complete variable domain is GAGVSQSPSNKVTEKGKDVELRCDPISGHTALYWYRQSLGQGLEFLIYFQGNSAPDKSGLPSDRFSAERTGGSVSTLTIQRTQQEDSAVYLCASSRQGRGEDGYTFGSGTRLTVV.

This clone was seen a handful of times. The V call is TRBV6-1, the J call TRBJ1-5, with TRBD1 identical over 8 bases. The ends lost 7 bases at V and 3 bases at J; junction bases unmatched: 8. Germline V gene sequence: CDR1 MNHNS, CDR2 SASEGT. The CDR3 is 15 amino acids. CDR3 sequence: CASNQGAGANQPQHF. CDR3 nucleotide sequence: TGTGCCAGCAATCAGGGGGCAGGGGCCAATCAGCCCCAGCATTTT.

This clone was found a few times. The rearrangement uses TRBV4-2 and TRBJ2-1; D possibly corresponds to TRBD2 (5 bases). Trimming pared 0 bases from V and 9 bases from J, leaving 18 bases between. The CDR3 runs 16 residues. From germline, CDR1 is LGHNA and CDR2 YNFKEQ. The CDR3 sequence is CASSQDVGVTSIEQFF. As DNA, the CDR3 is TGTGCCAGCAGCCAAGATGTGGGAGTCACCTCTATTGAGCAGTTCTTC.

The chain is built from TRBV5-4 and TRBJ2-3, with TRBD2 identical over 9 bases. Unmatched junction bases numbered 18, after V lost 4 bases and J lost 3 bases. The CDR3 length is 19 residues. Germline V gene data show CDR1 as SGHNT and CDR2 as YYREEE (reference sequence). The CDR3 loop reads CASSLTNFNSGRGTDTQYF. The CDR3 nucleotides read TGTGCCAGCAGCCTTACCAACTTTAATAGCGGGAGAGGGACAGATACGCAGTATTTT.

There are a few counts of this clone. The rearrangement uses TRBV5-1 and TRBJ2-7, with D perhaps matching TRBD1 (5 bases). V was pared by 1 base and J by 1 base, with 12 bases between. Per germline, CDR1 SGHRS and CDR2 YFSETQ. The CDR3 is 15 residues long. This CDR3 is CASSLSVGESYEQYF. As DNA, the CDR3 is TGCGCCAGCAGCTTGTCGGTAGGGGAATCCTACGAGCAGTACTTC.

The rearrangement uses TRBV13 and TRBJ2-5; the match to TRBD2 covers 10 bases. The CDR3 is 15 amino acids. The J segment lost 5 bases and the V segment lost 5 bases, leaving 8 bases of the junction unmatched. The germline V gene has CDR1 PRHDT and CDR2 FYEKMQ (reference sequence). The CDR3 nucleotides read TGTGCCAGCAGCCCCCTAGCGGGAGTAGATGAGACCCAGTACTTC. As protein: CASSPLAGVDETQYF.

This clone showed up just a few times. The chain employs TRBV6-1 and TRBJ1-5, with TRBD1 identical over 9 bases. V dropped 4 bases and J dropped 4; count of bases not matched to a gene: 5. The CDR3 has 15 residues. Germline values: CDR1 MNHNS, CDR2 SASEGT. This chain's CDR3 is CASSVHRGLNQPQHF. CDR3 nucleotides: TGTGCCAGCAGTGTCCACAGGGGGCTGAATCAGCCCCAGCATTTT.

The rearrangement links TRBV9 to TRBJ2-1, with 7 bases lining up with TRBD2. The V segment lost 2 bases and the J segment 7 bases; nucleotides outside the gene matches: 12. This CDR3 spans 16 amino acids. Germline V gene sequence: CDR1 SGDLS, CDR2 YYNGEE. CDR3: CASSVRTSTGYNEQFF. The CDR3 DNA sequence: TGTGCCAGCAGCGTCCGGACTAGTACGGGGTATAATGAGCAGTTCTTC. Together with reference TRBV9 and TRBJ2-1, the CDR3 gives the full variable domain: DSGVTQTPKHLITATGQRVTLRCSPRSGDLSVYWYQQSLDQGLQFLIQYYNGEERAKGNILERFSAQQFPDLHSELNLSSLELGDSALYFCASSVRTSTGYNEQFFGPGTRLTVL.

V gene TRBV6-5 combines with J gene TRBJ1-4; TRBD1 is a possible D gene (5 bases). Germline loops: CDR1 MNHEY, CDR2 SVGAGI. This CDR3 region has 14 residues. The V end lost 10 bases, the J end lost 5 bases, and 17 bases lay between the germline ends. The CDR3: CATSGGRKNEKLFF. The CDR3 coding sequence is TGTGCCACATCCGGGGGGAGAAAAAATGAAAAACTGTTTTTT.

The V call is TRBV9, the J call TRBJ2-7; 8 bases agree with TRBD1. Germline V gene lookup returns CDR1 SGDLS and CDR2 YYNGEE. V was clipped by 4 bases and J by 3 bases; unmatched bases: 6. The CDR3 consists of 14 residues. For the CDR3, the DNA is TGTGCCAGCAGCCTCGGACAGGGAAACTACGAGCAGTACTTC. It is translated as CASSLGQGNYEQYF.

The chain is built from TRBV6-6 and TRBJ1-1; 8 bases are shared with TRBD1. The length of the CDR3 is 14 residues. Germline CDR1 reads MNHNY; CDR2 reads SVGAGI (reference sequence). J was trimmed by 5 bases and V by 7 bases; bases with no gene match: 9. CDR3 sequence (DNA): TGTGCCAGCATCGCAGGGGGCGATTATACTGAAGCTTTCTTT. Protein product: CASIAGGDYTEAFF.

The chain joins TRBV2 to TRBJ1-1, with a tentative D call TRBD1 (5 bases). Germline CDR1 SNHLY, CDR2 FYNNEI. This CDR3 comprises 15 residues. Between the trimmed V and J ends, which lost 6 bases and 5 bases, there was a span of 19 bases. CDR3 bases: TGTGCCAGCAGATACGAGGGAGGGGTAGGGACTGAAGCTTTCTTT. This sequence encodes CASRYEGGVGTEAFF.

This clone appeared a few times. The V gene is TRBV15, the J gene TRBJ2-3; the D gene is possibly TRBD2 (6 bases). CDR3 length: 13 residues. Germline values: CDR1 LNHNV, CDR2 YYDKDF (reference sequence). Trimming took off 9 bases at V and 1 base at J, with 11 bases between the two ends. CDR3 amino acids: CATRRGGTDTQYF. DNA of the CDR3: TGTGCCACTAGGAGGGGAGGCACAGATACGCAGTATTTT.

For this clone: The junction shows a germline mismatch at one end, possibly a read error. The J gene is TRBJ2-5, the V gene TRBV18, with D unclear. CDR3 size: 14 residues. Germline lookup yields CDR1 KGHSH and CDR2 LQKENI. The CDR3 sequence is CASSPPEPRESQYF. The DNA of the CDR3 is TGTGCCAGCTCACCACCGGAGCCAAGAGAGTCCCAGTACTTC.

The chain is built from TRBV23-1 and TRBJ2-7, with 11 bases fitting TRBD1. TRBV23-1 is recorded as an ORF, its role being uncertain. V was clipped by 4 bases and J by 3 bases; unmatched bases: 5. The CDR3 totals 15 residues. The CDR3 coding sequence is TGCGCCAGCAGTCTCTCGGGGACAGGGGGCTACGAGCAGTACTTC. Its protein product is CASSLSGTGGYEQYF.

This rearrangement joins TRBV2 to TRBJ2-3; TRBD2 matches 9 bases. Germline loops: CDR1 SNHLY, CDR2 FYNNEI. Trimming cost V 2 bases and J 5 bases; bases outside gene matches: 5. The CDR3 sequence is 15 residues long. The CDR3 coding sequence is TGTGCCAGCAGTGAAAGTCGGACTAGCGTAGATACGCAGTATTTT. The encoded protein is CASSESRTSVDTQYF. Drawing the rest from reference TRBV2 and TRBJ2-3, the complete variable domain is EPEVTQTPSHQVTQMGQEVILRCVPISNHLYFYWYRQILGQKVEFLVSFYNNEISEKSEIFDDQFSVERPDGSNFTLKIRSTKLEDSAMYFCASSESRTSVDTQYFGPGTRLTVL.

The CDR3 sequence: CASSPGTGGRNTEAFF. For the CDR3, the DNA is TGTGCCAGCAGCCCCGGGACAGGGGGCAGGAACACTGAAGCTTTCTTT. This chain links TRBV7-3 with TRBJ1-1; 12 bases align to TRBD1. V lost 5 bases, J lost 1 base, and 5 bases stayed unmatched. The CDR3 has 16 residues. The germline CDR1 and CDR2 sequences are SGHTA and FQGTGA.